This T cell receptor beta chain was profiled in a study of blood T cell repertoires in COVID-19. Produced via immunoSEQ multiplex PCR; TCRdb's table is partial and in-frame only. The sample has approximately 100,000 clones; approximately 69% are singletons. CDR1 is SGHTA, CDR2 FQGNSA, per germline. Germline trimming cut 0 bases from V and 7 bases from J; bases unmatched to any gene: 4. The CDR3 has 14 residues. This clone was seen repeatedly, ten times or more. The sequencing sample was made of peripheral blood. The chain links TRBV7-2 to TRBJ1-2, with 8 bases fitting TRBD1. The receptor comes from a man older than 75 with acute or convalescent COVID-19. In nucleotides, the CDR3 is TGTGCCAGCAGCTTAGCGGGACAGGACTTTGGCTACACCTTC. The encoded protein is CASSLAGQDFGYTF.